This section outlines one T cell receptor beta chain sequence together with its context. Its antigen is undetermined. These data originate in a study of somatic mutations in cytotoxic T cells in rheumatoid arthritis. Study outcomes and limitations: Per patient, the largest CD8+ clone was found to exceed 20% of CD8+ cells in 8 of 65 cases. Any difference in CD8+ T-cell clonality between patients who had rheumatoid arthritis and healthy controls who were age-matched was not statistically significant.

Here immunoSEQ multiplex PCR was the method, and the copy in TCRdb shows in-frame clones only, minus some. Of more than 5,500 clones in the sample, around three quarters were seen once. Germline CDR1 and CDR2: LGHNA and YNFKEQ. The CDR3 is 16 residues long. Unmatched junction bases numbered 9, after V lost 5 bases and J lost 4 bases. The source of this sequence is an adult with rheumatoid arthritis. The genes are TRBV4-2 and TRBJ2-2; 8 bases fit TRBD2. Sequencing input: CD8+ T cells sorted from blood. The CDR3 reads CASSSRGSGATGELFF. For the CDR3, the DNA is TGTGCCAGCAGCAGTCGGGGTAGCGGGGCCACCGGGGAGCTGTTTTTT.